This T cell receptor beta chain was sequenced in a study of Tregs in tolerant kidney transplant recipients. General study findings and limits: Expanding Tregs on activated donor B cells appeared to best identify donor-specific TCRbeta clones. Findings come from small patient numbers and require larger validation.

Germline loops: CDR1 SNHLY, CDR2 FYNNEI. V shed 8 bases and J 9 bases; nucleotides not matched to a gene: 26. The CDR3 totals 18 residues. As to this clone: The antigen is unknown.

CD4+CD25+CD127- Tregs, CD4+CD25- non-Tregs, CD4 and CD8 cells were sorted. Sequencing used immunoSEQ multiplex PCR; TCRdb keeps in-frame clones, though not all of them. The sample holds some 88,000 clones, roughly nine tenths seen once. This receptor was obtained from a human donor in good health. This chain uses TRBV2 with TRBJ2-7; 9 nucleotides align to TRBD1. Sequenced: CD8+ T cells from blood. The CDR3, as DNA: TGTGCCAGCGGTGGGCCCCGGGACAGGGCCTTGCGTCCCTATGGGCAGTACTTC. It specifies CASGGPRDRALRPYGQYF.